The text below deals with one T cell receptor beta chain. No antigen is known for it. The germline V gene encodes CDR1 SQVTM and CDR2 ANQGSEA. V was trimmed by 6 bases and J by 0 bases, leaving 15 bases between them. The CDR3 spans 14 residues. This sample stems from a study of siplizumab effects on memory and regulatory T cells. Findings and caveats of the study: Unstimulated subsets captured only a minor fraction of alloreactive clones.

The table came from immunoSEQ multiplex PCR; TCRdb's copy has only in-frame clones and leaves some out. Among about 100,000 clones listed, around 93% were seen once. Sequenced sample: non-Treg CD4+ T cells sorted from blood. The clonotype comes from a human donor in good health. The chain joins TRBV29-1 to TRBJ2-7; possibly TRBD1 or TRBD2 for D (5 bases each). The CDR3 spells CSVQGWGSSYEQYF. Written as DNA, the CDR3 is TGCAGCGTCCAAGGATGGGGGAGCTCCTACGAGCAGTACTTC.